A selection of T cell receptor beta chains follows, all from one sample in a study of blood T cells in healthy people across ages. From the 5' RACE reads, TCRdb called clonotypes with MiXCR, one entry per CDR3 protein. The sample lists 1.8 million or so distinct CDR3 sequences; more than 35% were seen once. Sequencing used blood. All receptors come from a human donor in good health. Both conserved end residues are part of each CDR3. The D gene is left open where the match is weak. Size values are once, few and many counts, or a class for expanded clones, and some rows have none.

CASSPTTESEAFF	NA	NA	TRBV12-3/TRBV12-4
CASSRASYNSPLHF	NA	NA	TRBV6-5
CASSFLTRFNEQFF	NA	NA	TRBV5-5
CASSFRRRDTEAFF	NA	few	TRBV12-3/TRBV12-4
CSAAIPGVAGVTYEQYF	NA	many	TRBV20-1
CAISESPGYNVQFF	NA	NA	TRBV10-3
CASSQEVRQGGTGELFF	TRBD1	NA	TRBV4-3
CASSPPRDTGELFF	NA	NA	TRBV18
CASSSHRGETQYF	NA	few	TRBV7-2
CASSLAGVPKWEQFF	NA	few	TRBV7-8
CASSQGGQGVTGELFF	TRBD1	NA	TRBV4-2
CASSPHYQPQHF	NA	NA	TRBV19
CASSTGHHSSYEQYF	NA	NA	TRBV19
CASSSTGVASYEQYF	TRBD1	NA	TRBV5-1
CASSYGQGRYSGANVLTF	TRBD1	few	TRBV5-1
CASSPGPDASGGSGELFF	TRBD2	NA	TRBV9
CASTLTGDLTYEQYF	TRBD1	NA	TRBV28
CSGTGAFTEAFF	TRBD1	NA	TRBV29-1
CASSLESAYGYTF	NA	NA	TRBV5-1
CATSDSSAPLLDTQYF	NA	few	TRBV24-1
CSAREHQQGFYGYTF	NA	NA	TRBV20-1
CASSWGTVYQPQHF	TRBD1	NA	TRBV12-3/TRBV12-4
CATSDRKGRGRMGGNEQFF	NA	few	TRBV24-1
CASSLYEGPYNQPQHF	NA	NA	TRBV7-2
CSARDGTRGDTQYF	TRBD2	many	TRBV20-1
CASSLAAGYLREQYF	NA	NA	TRBV5-1
CSAISGTGPQYEQYF	TRBD1	NA	TRBV20-1
CASSFGLNTEAFF	NA	many	TRBV12-3/TRBV12-4
CASSQGVTTPTSGANVLTF	NA	few	TRBV4-1
CASSYDSKNIQYF	NA	NA	TRBV6-6
CSLIGVTGETQYF	NA	few	TRBV20-1
CASSLAWEGYTF	NA	few	TRBV7-8
CASSNLAGPYQGQFF	TRBD2	few	TRBV6-4
CNARLETSYNNEQFF	TRBD2	NA	TRBV20-1
CASGTSGNTQYF	TRBD2	once	TRBV12-3/TRBV12-4
CASSTPDGGVGYNEQFF	TRBD2	few	TRBV28
CASLGRAVNEQYF	TRBD2	few	TRBV12-3/TRBV12-4
CASSDTQETQYF	NA	few	TRBV9
CASRGDFEPEQFF	NA	few	TRBV11-2
CASSPVAGYEQYF	TRBD2	few	TRBV4-3
CASTRAGEAQETQYF	NA	few	TRBV5-1
CASKLAGGHNTDTQYF	TRBD2	few	TRBV7-2
CASSYFRTGTEKLFF	TRBD1	NA	TRBV6-2/TRBV6-3
CASAHYRRGLSGDQPQHF	NA	NA	TRBV12-3/TRBV12-4
CASSLTPLENTEAFF	NA	NA	TRBV11-3
CASSEVRILYGYTF	NA	few	TRBV10-2
CTSSYSTGANSSLHF	TRBD1	NA	TRBV6-2/TRBV6-3
CASSFGASGILYEQYF	TRBD2	few	TRBV7-2
CASSLSTGTGSYEQYF	TRBD1	few	TRBV6-2/TRBV6-3
CATSIKMDTEAFF	NA	NA	TRBV15
CASGPSAGTLDNEQFF	NA	NA	TRBV28